The entry that follows covers one TCR beta chain sequence. Assay: immunoSEQ multiplex PCR; the TCRdb copy retains only in-frame clones and omits some. The sample records 200,000 to 250,000 clones, roughly 80% being singletons. The germline V gene encodes CDR1 MNHEY and CDR2 SVGEGT. V was clipped by 0 bases and J by 2 bases, with 11 bases between them. This CDR3 contains 16 residues. The data belong to a study of blood T cell repertoires in COVID-19. Study summary: Samples representing acute and convalescent COVID-19 were sourced from the United States, Italy and Spain. PBMCs, B-cell-depleted T cells, or T cells provided the cDNA or gDNA that made up the material.

The rearrangement joins TRBV6-2 or TRBV6-3 to TRBJ2-1; no firm D call. Input material: peripheral blood. The receptor was isolated from a woman aged 18-29 years with acute or convalescent COVID-19. CDR3: CASSYSSIRAYNEQFF. CDR3 bases: TGTGCCAGCAGTTACTCTAGCATCCGAGCCTACAATGAGCAGTTCTTC.